A single sample gave rise to the 17 T cell receptor beta chains below, sequenced in a study of OX40 agonist ivuxolimab in advanced cancers. Clones were read by immunoSEQ multiplex PCR, and TCRdb kept only the in-frame ones, dropping some. The sample lists about 17,000 clones; over 80% were seen once. The material sequenced was CD4+ or CD8+ T cells sorted from blood, taken in a trial of the OX40 agonist ivuxolimab. The origin of the receptors is an adult with an advanced solid tumor such as melanoma, head and neck, liver or kidney cancer.

This clone was observed a few times. The CDR3 sequence is CASSVSDGYGYTF. CDR3 bases: TGTGCCAGCAGCGTAAGTGATGGGTATGGCTACACCTTC. This chain joins TRBV9 and TRBJ1-2, with D uncertain. With 1 base removed from V and 5 bases from J, the gap between germline ends came to 9 bases. Per germline, CDR1 SGDLS and CDR2 YYNGEE. This CDR3 has 13 residues.

This sequence joins TRBV15 and TRBJ1-2; D not certain. Germline CDR1 reads LNHNV; CDR2 reads YYDKDF (reference sequence). The V end lost 0 bases, the J end lost 8 bases, and 4 bases lay between the germline ends. The CDR3 extends over 11 amino acids. Here the CDR3 DNA reads TGTGCCACCAGCAGAGATTACGGCTACACCTTC. Translating gives CATSRDYGYTF.

This clone showed up just a few times. This chain uses TRBV4-3 with TRBJ2-1, with D perhaps TRBD2 (5 bases). The CDR3 totals 16 residues. Trimming stripped 0 bases from V and 6 bases from J, with 15 bases between. Germline values: CDR1 LGHNA, CDR2 YSLEER. The CDR3 loop reads CASSQDPAALSNEQFF. As DNA, the CDR3 is TGCGCCAGCAGCCAAGACCCAGCGGCACTATCCAATGAGCAGTTCTTC.

The gene calls are TRBV6-5 and TRBJ2-3; weak D call: TRBD2 (6 bases). Looked up from germline, CDR1 is MNHEY and CDR2 is SVGAGI. CDR3 length: 14 residues. V was shortened by 2 bases and J by 2 bases, with 8 bases between the two germline ends. In DNA form, the CDR3 reads TGTGCCAGCAGTTACACGGGGGACACAGATACGCAGTATTTT. Amino acids: CASSYTGDTDTQYF.

In this sample, this clone turned up a few times. This chain connects TRBV19 to TRBJ2-1, with a weak D call TRBD2 (6 bases). Germline assignment: CDR1 LNHDA and CDR2 SQIVND (reference sequence). V lost 7 bases, J lost 10 bases, and 17 bases lay in between. The CDR3 runs to 13 residues. The CDR3 is CASNRGGSWEQFF. CDR3 nucleotide sequence: TGTGCCAGTAACAGAGGAGGGTCTTGGGAGCAGTTCTTC.

This clone was seen only a few times. This chain links TRBV28 with TRBJ2-5; D uncertain. Germline CDR1 MDHEN, CDR2 SYDVKM. The ends were cut back, 6 bases at V and 5 bases at J, with 7 bases in the middle. CDR3 length equals 11 residues. CDR3 coding DNA: TGTGCCAGCAGACGCCTCGAGACCCAGTACTTC. Translated, it gives CASRRLETQYF. Based on the CDR3 plus reference TRBV28 and TRBJ2-5, the full variable domain is DVKVTQSSRYLVKRTGEKVFLECVQDMDHENMFWYRQDPGLGLRLIYFSYDVKMKEKGDIPEGYSVSREKKERFSLILESASTNQTSMYLCASRRLETQYFGPGTRLLVL.

The V and J genes are TRBV5-1 and TRBJ2-1; 7 bases are shared with TRBD2. Germline loops: CDR1 SGHRS, CDR2 YFSETQ. With 2 bases clipped from V and 8 bases from J, the junction kept 10 bases outside the gene matches. The CDR3 is 15 amino acids. The CDR3 here is CASSFKRLAFDEQFF. The CDR3, as DNA: TGCGCCAGCAGCTTTAAGAGACTAGCTTTCGATGAGCAGTTCTTC. The full variable domain, in which reference TRBV5-1 and TRBJ2-1 provide the parts outside the CDR3, is KAGVTQTPRYLIKTRGQQVTLSCSPISGHRSVSWYQQTPGQGLQFLFEYFSETQRNKGNFPGRFSGRQFSNSRSEMNVSTLELGDSALYLCASSFKRLAFDEQFFGPGTRLTVL.

The chain uses TRBV9 and TRBJ2-7, with D possibly called TRBD1 or TRBD2 (5 bases each). Trimming removed 4 bases from V and 0 bases from J, with 14 bases in between. Germline V CDR1 and CDR2: SGDLS, YYNGEE. The CDR3 is made up of 15 amino acids. CDR3 residues: CASSKGPQISYEQYF. The CDR3 DNA reads TGTGCCAGCAGCAAGGGACCACAAATCTCCTACGAGCAGTACTTC.

The chain links TRBV28 to TRBJ1-1; tentatively, D is TRBD1 (5 bases). V was trimmed by 2 bases and J by 4 bases, leaving 14 bases between them. The germline V gene encodes CDR1 MDHEN and CDR2 SYDVKM. The CDR3 runs 15 residues. CDR3 protein: CASSLPPAGTTEAFF. CDR3 coding DNA: TGTGCCAGCAGTTTACCCCCGGCGGGGACCACTGAAGCTTTCTTT.

About this clone: A far larger clone lies a single base away; this is likely a read error. The CDR3 DNA is TGTGCCAGCAGCCATGGGACCAATGAAGCTTTCTTT. As protein: CASSHGTNEAFF. The gene calls are TRBV11-2 and TRBJ1-1; maybe TRBD1 (5 bases). Germline lookup yields CDR1 SGHAT and CDR2 FQNNGV. This CDR3 region has 12 residues. V dropped 5 bases and J dropped 7 bases, with 11 bases sitting between them.

The chain joins TRBV5-1 to TRBJ2-7; 7 bases align to TRBD1. V shed 0 bases, J shed 3 bases, and the junction held 3 bases outside the gene matches. The CDR3 has 14 residues. Germline loops: CDR1 SGHRS, CDR2 YFSETQ. The CDR3 DNA reads TGCGCCAGCAGCTTGGCCCAGGGGGACTACGAGCAGTACTTC. Translated, it gives CASSLAQGDYEQYF.

The rearrangement joins TRBV28 to TRBJ2-2; D is ambiguous. The ends were cut back, 5 bases at V and 3 bases at J, with 10 bases in the middle. CDR3 size: 14 residues. Per the germline V gene, CDR1 is MDHEN and CDR2 is SYDVKM. Written as DNA, the CDR3 is TGTGCCAGCAGTGTCGACTCTTACACCGGGGAGCTGTTTTTT. Protein sequence: CASSVDSYTGELFF.

This sequence joins TRBV7-2 and TRBJ1-2; 11 bases agree with TRBD1. This CDR3 has 16 amino acids. The V and J ends lost 5 bases and 3 bases, in that order; junction bases with no gene match: 8. CDR1 and CDR2 from the germline V gene are SGHTA and FQGNSA. The CDR3 region is CASSRGTGGDYYGYTF. CDR3 bases: TGTGCCAGCAGCCGCGGGACAGGGGGAGATTACTATGGCTACACCTTC.

The CDR3 is CASSYFHSGSTYEQYF. The CDR3 region has the DNA TGTGCCAGCAGTTACTTCCATAGCGGGAGCACCTACGAGCAGTACTTC. This chain joins TRBV6-5 and TRBJ2-7, with 9 bases aligning to TRBD2. CDR3 length: 16 residues. V lost 1 base and J lost 2; bases outside the gene matches: 6. Germline V CDR1 and CDR2: MNHEY, SVGAGI.

This chain joins TRBV9 and TRBJ2-7; D gene unclear. Germline V gene sequence: CDR1 SGDLS, CDR2 YYNGEE. This CDR3 region has 15 residues. The V end lost 4 bases, the J end lost 1 base, and 15 bases lay between the germline ends. The CDR3 DNA sequence: TGTGCCAGCAGCCCTTACAGCGCTCCATCCTACGAGCAGTACTTC. Protein sequence: CASSPYSAPSYEQYF.

V gene TRBV27 combines with J gene TRBJ2-5, with D possibly being TRBD1 or TRBD2 (6 bases each). Trimming left V 1 base short and J 5 bases short, with 14 bases between. Looked up from germline, CDR1 is MNHEY and CDR2 is SMNVEV (reference sequence). The CDR3 has 15 amino acids. The chain's CDR3 is CASSLYGGQGETQYF. The DNA of the CDR3 is TGTGCCAGCAGTTTATACGGGGGCCAGGGGGAGACCCAGTACTTC.

The chain combines TRBV27 with TRBJ2-1; 10 nucleotides align to TRBD2. This CDR3 region has 13 residues. The ends lost 2 bases at V and 10 bases at J; junction bases unmatched: 2. CDR1 MNHEY and CDR2 SMNVEV come from the germline V gene (reference sequence). The CDR3 sequence: CASSLLGLAEQFF. CDR3 in DNA: TGTGCCAGCAGTTTACTGGGACTAGCGGAGCAGTTCTTC.